A single sample gave rise to the 29 T cell receptor beta chains below, sequenced in a study of beta chain features in type 1 diabetes. Expressed TCRB transcripts got sequenced, as all isolated RNA was reverse transcribed. Produced via immunoSEQ multiplex PCR; TCRdb's table is partial and in-frame only. The sample comprises around 170,000 clones, roughly 9% of which are singletons, and under 2.5% rests with the top ten. Sequenced: central memory CD4+ T cells from blood. These TCRs come from a woman under 30 in good health.

This clone was seen only a few times. The chain combines TRBV15 with TRBJ1-2; 7 bases agree with TRBD1. With 1 base clipped from V and 9 bases from J, the junction kept 5 bases outside the gene matches. Germline V gene lookup returns CDR1 LNHNV and CDR2 YYDKDF (reference sequence). The CDR3 has 13 residues. The chain's CDR3 is CATSRGGDRSYTF. CDR3 nucleotide sequence: TGTGCCACCAGCAGAGGGGGGGACAGAAGCTACACCTTC.

V usage is TRBV18 and J usage is TRBJ1-1, with TRBD1 as a possible D gene (5 bases). Per the germline V gene, CDR1 is KGHSH and CDR2 is LQKENI. Deletions cut 3 bases from V and 3 bases from J, with 11 bases between. The CDR3 is 14 residues long. The CDR3, as DNA: TGTGCCAGCTCACCGGGACTTCAGGACACTGAAGCTTTCTTT. Residues: CASSPGLQDTEAFF.

This chain joins TRBV7-2 and TRBJ2-7; 7 nucleotides line up with TRBD2. The CDR3 is made up of 14 amino acids. J lost 2 bases, V lost 5 bases, and 6 bases had no gene match. Germline values: CDR1 SGHTA, CDR2 FQGNSA. CDR3 DNA sequence: TGTGCCAGCAGCACCCAGCGGGGAGCCTACGAGCAGTACTTC. This sequence encodes CASSTQRGAYEQYF.

The rearrangement links TRBV7-9 to TRBJ1-2, with 11 bases that match TRBD1. In germline, CDR1 is SEHNR, CDR2 FQNEAQ (reference sequence). The CDR3 runs 18 residues. V gave up 5 bases and J gave up 1 base; unmatched junction bases: 12. The CDR3 region is CASSDLLGQGALNYGYTF. The CDR3 DNA reads as TGTGCCAGCAGCGACCTACTTGGACAGGGGGCGCTTAACTATGGCTACACCTTC.

The rearrangement uses TRBV7-9 and TRBJ2-7; TRBD1 might be the D (5 bases). Trimming removed 5 bases at V and 6 bases at J, with 11 bases between. Germline CDR1 and CDR2: SEHNR and FQNEAQ (reference sequence). This CDR3 is 12 amino acids long. CDR3 DNA: TGTGCCAGCAGCCGCGACAGCATCGAGCAGTACTTC. Amino acids: CASSRDSIEQYF.

As regards this clone: The sample contains more than one DNA sequence encoding this CDR3. This chain connects TRBV7-2 to TRBJ2-5; TRBD1 is a possible D gene (5 bases). Trimming took 1 base from V and 2 from J, leaving 5 bases between them. Germline-derived CDR1 and CDR2 are SGHTA and FQGNSA. The CDR3 spans 13 residues. This CDR3 reads CASSLGQQETQYF. The CDR3 nucleotides are TGTGCCAGCAGCTTAGGACAGCAAGAGACCCAGTACTTC.

In its sample, this clone was seen a few times. J is TRBJ2-5 and V is TRBV11-2, with 7 bases fitting TRBD2. The CDR3 runs to 15 residues. Looked up from germline, CDR1 is SGHAT and CDR2 is FQNNGV. The V gene end was trimmed by 6 bases and the J gene end by 2 bases; junction bases not matched to a gene: 9. CDR3 protein: CASRGGTRLQETQYF. The CDR3 bases are TGTGCCAGCAGGGGAGGGACTCGTCTTCAAGAGACCCAGTACTTC.

This clone was found a few times. The chain combines TRBV4-2 with TRBJ2-7; D not certain. Looked up from germline, CDR1 is LGHNA and CDR2 is YNFKEQ. Deletions cut 0 bases from V and 2 bases from J, with 20 bases between. The CDR3 extends over 18 amino acids. CDR3 sequence (DNA): TGTGCCAGCAGCCAAGAATTAATACGCGCGTGGGCCCCCTACGAGCAGTACTTC. It specifies CASSQELIRAWAPYEQYF.

In its sample, this clone was seen a few times. This chain links TRBV7-2 with TRBJ1-2, with D possibly being TRBD1 (5 bases). The germline V gene has CDR1 SGHTA and CDR2 FQGNSA. V gave up 2 bases and J gave up 3 bases, with 10 bases separating them. The CDR3 extends over 14 amino acids. This CDR3 reads CASSLNQGDYGYTF. The DNA for the CDR3 is TGTGCCAGCAGCTTAAATCAGGGCGACTATGGCTACACCTTC.

There are a few counts of this clone. This chain connects TRBV14 to TRBJ2-5; 8 nucleotides match TRBD2. V trimming: 0 bases; J trimming: 1 base; junction bases outside the gene matches: 4. The CDR3 has 16 residues. Germline CDR1 SGHDN, CDR2 FVKESK. CDR3 sequence (DNA): TGTGCCAGCAGCCAAGAAGCGGGGGTTACCCAAGAGACCCAGTACTTC. This gives the protein CASSQEAGVTQETQYF.

In DNA, the CDR3 is TGTGCCAGCAGCTTAGCGGGAGGCTACAATGAGCAGTTCTTC. This codes for CASSLAGGYNEQFF. The chain is built from TRBV11-3 and TRBJ2-1, with 7 bases fitting TRBD2. J lost 3 bases, V lost 1 base, and 0 bases had no gene match. CDR3 length: 14 amino acids. Per the germline V gene, CDR1 is SGHNT and CDR2 is YENEEA.

V gene TRBV6-5 combines with J gene TRBJ1-1; 9 bases are shared with TRBD1. Unmatched junction bases numbered 10, after V lost 7 bases and J lost 7 bases. Per the germline V gene, CDR1 is MNHEY and CDR2 is SVGAGI. The CDR3 contains 14 residues. Here the CDR3 DNA reads TGTGCCAGCACCTTAACAGGGGGCAGGGGTGAAGCTTTCTTT. Its translation: CASTLTGGRGEAFF.

This clone was detected only a few times. This chain connects TRBV30 to TRBJ1-5; no clear D gene. The CDR3 length is 16 residues. CDR1 and CDR2 (germline): GTSNPN, SVGIG (reference sequence). V shed 0 bases and J shed 1 base, with 13 bases lying between them. The CDR3 coding sequence is TGTGCCTGGAGTGTACCCGGGGTTGTCAGCAATCAGCCCCAGCATTTT. As protein: CAWSVPGVVSNQPQHF.

This clone was picked up a small number of times. V usage is TRBV11-2 and J usage is TRBJ2-1; 11 bases are shared with TRBD2. In germline, CDR1 is SGHAT, CDR2 FQNNGV. This CDR3 is 17 amino acids long. The V gene end was trimmed by 1 base and the J gene end by 5 bases; junction bases not matched to a gene: 7. The CDR3 region has the DNA TGTGCCAGCAGCTTAGCGGCTAGCGGGAGGTCCCACAATGAGCAGTTCTTC. Encoded protein: CASSLAASGRSHNEQFF.

This clone occurred a few times. This chain joins TRBV28 and TRBJ2-7, with 9 bases fitting TRBD1. The CDR3 sequence is 16 residues long. With V trimmed by 5 bases and J by 5 bases, 13 bases remained unmatched. Looked up from germline, CDR1 is MDHEN and CDR2 is SYDVKM. CDR3: CASSLTPGTGSHEQYF. CDR3 in DNA: TGTGCCAGCAGTCTAACCCCCGGGACAGGGTCTCACGAGCAGTACTTC.

The table lists this clone with a few counts. The chain has TRBV6-5 and TRBJ2-7; a possible D gene is TRBD1 (6 bases). The CDR3 totals 12 residues. From germline, CDR1 is MNHEY and CDR2 SVGAGI. Trimming removed 6 bases at V and 4 bases at J, with 10 bases between. The CDR3, as DNA: TGTGCCAGCAGACGAGGACAGTACGAGCAGTACTTC. It translates to CASRRGQYEQYF.

This clone was counted only a few times. Other DNA sequences in the sample encode the same CDR3. V usage is TRBV11-2 and J usage is TRBJ2-7, with D tentatively TRBD1 (6 bases). Trimming removed 1 base at V and 12 bases at J, with 10 bases between. Germline values: CDR1 SGHAT, CDR2 FQNNGV. This CDR3 spans 11 amino acids. CDR3 in DNA: TGTGCCAGCAGCTTAGGTACAGGGCCGTACTTC. Translating gives CASSLGTGPYF.

The gene calls are TRBV25-1 and TRBJ1-6, with D possibly matching TRBD1 (6 bases). CDR3 size: 14 residues. CDR1 and CDR2 from the germline V gene are MGHDK and SYGVNS. The germline V and J ends were trimmed by 5 bases and 10 bases, with 15 bases remaining between them. CDR3 sequence reads: CASSSAGVRSPLHF. CDR3 DNA: TGTGCCAGCAGTAGTGCAGGGGTACGGTCACCCCTCCACTTT.

This clone was detected a few times. The chain employs TRBV4-3 and TRBJ2-5; TRBD2 matches at 7 bases. V lost 0 bases and J lost 3; bases outside the gene matches: 7. Germline V gene sequence: CDR1 LGHNA, CDR2 YSLEER. The CDR3 sequence is 16 residues long. Here the CDR3 reads CASSQDPRRGKETQYF. CDR3 coding DNA: TGCGCCAGCAGCCAAGATCCGAGGCGGGGGAAAGAGACCCAGTACTTC.

This clone has more than one count but fewer than ten. The chain couples TRBV5-1 to TRBJ2-7; D may be TRBD2 (6 bases). The CDR3 is made up of 14 amino acids. Per the germline V gene, CDR1 is SGHRS and CDR2 is YFSETQ. V was trimmed by 4 bases and J by 3 bases, leaving 14 bases between them. The CDR3 DNA reads TGCGCCAGCAGCCGGGACTTCCTCAACTACGAGCAGTACTTC. Its translation: CASSRDFLNYEQYF.

This clone was seen at least ten times. The chain joins TRBV4-3 to TRBJ1-5; D unresolved. Germline values: CDR1 LGHNA, CDR2 YSLEER. V lost 0 bases to trimming and J lost 6 bases, with 6 bases between them. CDR3 size: 13 residues. CDR3 protein: CASSQDAFQPQHF. In DNA, the CDR3 is TGCGCCAGCAGCCAAGATGCGTTTCAGCCCCAGCATTTT.

This chain connects TRBV13 to TRBJ2-7, with D possibly matching TRBD2 (6 bases). The length of the CDR3 is 14 residues. Germline V gene sequence: CDR1 PRHDT, CDR2 FYEKMQ (reference sequence). Trimming removed 1 base from V and 4 bases from J, with 11 bases in between. CDR3 in amino acids: CASSLVPSVYEQYF. CDR3 sequence (DNA): TGTGCCAGCAGCTTAGTTCCTAGCGTATACGAGCAGTACTTC. The full variable domain, completed using reference TRBV13 and TRBJ2-7, is AAGVIQSPRHLIKEKRETATLKCYPIPRHDTVYWYQQGPGQDPQFLISFYEKMQSDKGSIPDRFSAQQFSDYHSELNMSSLELGDSALYFCASSLVPSVYEQYFGPGTRLTVT.

This clone was seen a few times. The chain uses TRBV6-5 and TRBJ1-2; TRBD1 matches 7 bases. This CDR3 has 14 amino acids. Germline loops: CDR1 MNHEY, CDR2 SVGAGI. The ends lost 4 bases at V and 4 bases at J; junction bases unmatched: 6. In DNA form, the CDR3 reads TGTGCCAGCAGTTCTTACAGGGGTTCCTATGGCTACACCTTC. Protein product: CASSSYRGSYGYTF.

The chain combines TRBV9 with TRBJ1-5, with a weak D call TRBD1 (5 bases). Trimming removed 3 bases at V and 2 bases at J, with 18 bases between. Germline values: CDR1 SGDLS, CDR2 YYNGEE. There are 17 residues in the CDR3. CDR3 region: CASSGGGSGLRNQPQHF. The CDR3 DNA follows: TGTGCCAGCAGCGGGGGGGGATCGGGACTGCGCAATCAGCCCCAGCATTTT.

The chain carries TRBV11-2 and TRBJ1-2; D ambiguous. The CDR3 has 13 amino acids. Between the trimmed V and J ends, which lost 4 bases and 5 bases, there was a span of 11 bases. The germline CDR1 and CDR2 sequences are SGHAT and FQNNGV. Here the CDR3 reads CASSSDGLYGYTF. The CDR3 region has the DNA TGTGCCAGCAGCTCAGACGGACTTTATGGCTACACCTTC.

This clone was observed a few times. The same CDR3 also results from other DNA sequences found in this sample. This chain uses TRBV30 with TRBJ1-5, with a weak D call TRBD1 (6 bases). Trimming left V 1 base short and J 2 bases short, with 9 bases between. This CDR3 contains 14 residues. Per germline, CDR1 GTSNPN and CDR2 SVGIG (reference sequence). The CDR3: CAWSGGGGNQPQHF. The CDR3 bases are TGTGCCTGGAGTGGAGGGGGGGGCAATCAGCCCCAGCATTTT. Full variable domain (rest looked up from reference TRBV30 and TRBJ1-5): SQTIHQWPATLVQPVGSPLSLECTVEGTSNPNLYWYRQAAGRGLQLLFYSVGIGQISSEVPQNLSASRPQDRQFILSSKKLLLSDSGFYLCAWSGGGGNQPQHFGDGTRLSIL.

The rearrangement links TRBV29-1 to TRBJ1-2; the match to TRBD1 covers 12 bases. The CDR3 sequence is 14 residues long. V shed 4 bases, J shed 7 bases, and the junction held 7 bases outside the gene matches. Germline values: CDR1 SQVTM, CDR2 ANQGSEA. The CDR3 sequence: CSVGEGTGGRGYTF. The DNA of the CDR3 is TGCAGCGTTGGTGAGGGGACAGGGGGCCGTGGCTACACCTTC.

The chain recombines TRBV5-4 with TRBJ2-1, with 14 bases fitting TRBD2. Germline loops: CDR1 SGHNT, CDR2 YYREEE (reference sequence). This CDR3 spans 19 amino acids. Germline trimming cut 4 bases from V and 7 bases from J; bases unmatched to any gene: 16. CDR3 coding DNA: TGTGCCAGCAGCATCTCTGGACTAGCGGGGGGCAGCAGAGTGAATGAGCAGTTCTTC. Its translation is CASSISGLAGGSRVNEQFF.

This clone was observed a handful of times. The sample holds other DNA sequences that translate to the same CDR3. The rearrangement joins TRBV7-3 to TRBJ1-1; 8 bases agree with TRBD1. Per the germline V gene, CDR1 is SGHTA and CDR2 is FQGTGA. This CDR3 comprises 13 residues. After removal of 5 bases from V and 3 bases from J, the junction contained 2 bases not matched to a gene. The CDR3 bases are TGTGCCAGCAGCCCGGACAGGGACACTGAAGCTTTCTTT. Amino acid sequence: CASSPDRDTEAFF.